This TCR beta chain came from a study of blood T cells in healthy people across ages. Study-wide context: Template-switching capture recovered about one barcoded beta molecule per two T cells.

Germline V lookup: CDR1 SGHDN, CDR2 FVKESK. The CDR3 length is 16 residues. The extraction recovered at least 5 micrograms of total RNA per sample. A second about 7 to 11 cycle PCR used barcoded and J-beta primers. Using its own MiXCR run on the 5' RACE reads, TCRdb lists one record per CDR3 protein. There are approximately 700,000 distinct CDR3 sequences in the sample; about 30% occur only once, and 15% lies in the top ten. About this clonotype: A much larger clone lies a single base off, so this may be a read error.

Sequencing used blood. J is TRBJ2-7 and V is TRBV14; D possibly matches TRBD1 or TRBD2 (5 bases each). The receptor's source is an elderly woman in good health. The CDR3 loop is CVSSQEEDTGSYEQYF. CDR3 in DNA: TGTGTCAGCAGCCAAGAGGAGGACACGGGCTCCTACGAGCAGTACTTC.